This TCR beta chain was sequenced for a study of T cell responses to AZD1222 COVID-19 vaccine. Study conclusions and caveats: Distributed over spike, vaccine-associated CD4 TCRs predominated at 160-218 and 743-854.

This clone was detected once. The antigen remains unidentified. Using immunoSEQ multiplex PCR, the repertoire was profiled, and TCRdb retains in-frame clones only, with some absent. The table includes approximately 150,000 clones, more than 85% detected once. The sample here was peripheral blood, taken after recovery from COVID-19. This sequence was found in an adult who had recovered from COVID-19.

CDR3 region: CASSSTGYGYTF. Written as DNA, the CDR3 is TGTGCCAGCAGCTCGACTGGGTATGGCTACACCTTC. This chain uses TRBV11-2 with TRBJ1-2; D remains unclear. Trimming removed 4 bases at V and 5 bases at J, with 8 bases between. Germline loops: CDR1 SGHAT, CDR2 FQNNGV. The CDR3 extends over 12 amino acids. The variable domain in full, completed from reference TRBV11-2 and TRBJ1-2, reads EAGVAQSPRYKIIEKRQSVAFWCNPISGHATLYWYQQILGQGPKLLIQFQNNGVVDDSQLPKDRFSAERLKGVDSTLKIQPAKLEDSAVYLCASSSTGYGYTFGSGTRLTVV.